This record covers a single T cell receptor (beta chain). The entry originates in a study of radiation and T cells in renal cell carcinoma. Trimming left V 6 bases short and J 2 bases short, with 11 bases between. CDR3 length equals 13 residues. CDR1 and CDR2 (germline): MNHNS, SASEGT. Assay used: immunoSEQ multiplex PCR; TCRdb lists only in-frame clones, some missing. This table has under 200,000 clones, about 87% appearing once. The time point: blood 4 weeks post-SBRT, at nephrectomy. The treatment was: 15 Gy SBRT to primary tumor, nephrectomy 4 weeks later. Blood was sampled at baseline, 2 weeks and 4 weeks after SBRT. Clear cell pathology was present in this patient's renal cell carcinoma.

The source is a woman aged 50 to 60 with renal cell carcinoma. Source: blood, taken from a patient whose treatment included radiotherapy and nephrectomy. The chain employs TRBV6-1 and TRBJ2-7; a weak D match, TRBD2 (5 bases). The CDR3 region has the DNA TGTGCCAGCAGCCCCGGGCGGGCCTACGAGCAGTACTTC. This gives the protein CASSPGRAYEQYF.